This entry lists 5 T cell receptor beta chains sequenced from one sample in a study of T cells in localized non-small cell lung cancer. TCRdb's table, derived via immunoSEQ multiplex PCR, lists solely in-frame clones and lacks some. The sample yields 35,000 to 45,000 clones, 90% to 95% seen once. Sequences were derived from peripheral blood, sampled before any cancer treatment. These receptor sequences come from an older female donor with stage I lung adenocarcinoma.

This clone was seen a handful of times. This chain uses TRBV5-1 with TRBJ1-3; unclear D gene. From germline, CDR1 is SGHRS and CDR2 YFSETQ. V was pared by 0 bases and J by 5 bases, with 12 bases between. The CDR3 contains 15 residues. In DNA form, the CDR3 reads TGCGCCAGCAGCTTGGCCTACGATAGGAGAAACACCATATATTTT. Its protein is CASSLAYDRRNTIYF.

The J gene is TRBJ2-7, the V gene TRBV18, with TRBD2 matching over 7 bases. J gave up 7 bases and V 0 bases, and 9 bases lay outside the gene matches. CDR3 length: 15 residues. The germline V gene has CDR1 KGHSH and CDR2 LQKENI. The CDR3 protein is CASSPPGGRRGEQYV. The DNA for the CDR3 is TGTGCCAGCTCACCACCGGGTGGGCGGCGGGGGGAGCAGTACGTC.

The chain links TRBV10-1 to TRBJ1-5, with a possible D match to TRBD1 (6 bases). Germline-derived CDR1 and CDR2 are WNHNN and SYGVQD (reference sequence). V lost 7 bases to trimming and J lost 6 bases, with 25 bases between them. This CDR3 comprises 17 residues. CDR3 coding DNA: TGCGCCAGCACTTATCACCTAAACTGGGGGCTGGGTCAGCCCCAGCATTTT. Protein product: CASTYHLNWGLGQPQHF.

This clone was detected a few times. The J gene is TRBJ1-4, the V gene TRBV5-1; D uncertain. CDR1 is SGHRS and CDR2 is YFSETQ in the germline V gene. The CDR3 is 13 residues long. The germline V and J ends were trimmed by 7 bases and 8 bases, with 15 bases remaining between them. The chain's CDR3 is CASGERVQEKLFF. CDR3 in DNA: TGCGCCAGCGGGGAGAGGGTCCAGGAAAAACTGTTTTTT.

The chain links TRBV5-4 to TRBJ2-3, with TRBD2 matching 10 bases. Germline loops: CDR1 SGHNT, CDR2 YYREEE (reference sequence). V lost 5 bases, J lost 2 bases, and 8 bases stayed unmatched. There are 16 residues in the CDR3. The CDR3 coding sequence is TGTGCCAGCAGTCGCCGGACTAGCGGATACACAGATACGCAGTATTTT. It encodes CASSRRTSGYTDTQYF.